The rows below give T cell receptor beta chains drawn from one sample of a study of breast tumors, draining lymph nodes, adjacent tissues. MiXCR was run by TCRdb on the multiplex PCR reads, yielding one entry per CDR3 protein. The table shows some 110,000 distinct CDR3 sequences, with more than 25% occurring only once. Sequencing was carried out using axillary lymph node tissue. Every receptor here comes from a female donor with breast cancer. Some clones in this sample may be carry-over from other donors' samples. CDR3s include the opening cysteine and the closing phenylalanine or tryptophan. D genes are given only for firm matches. The size entry is marked missing in some rows and otherwise reads once, few, many or a size class.

length	size	J	D	V	CDR3	DNA
15	many	TRBJ1-5	-	TRBV18	CASSRTGQGYQPQHF	TGTGCCAGCTCCCGGACGGGGCAGGGGTATCAGCCCCAGCATTTT
15	many	TRBJ1-2	TRBD1	TRBV7-9	CASSSRQGSNYGYPF	TGTGCCAGCAGCTCAAGACAGGGATCAAACTATGGCTACCCCTTC
11	many	TRBJ1-2	-	TRBV6-5	CASSYKGGYTF	TGTGCCAGCAGTTACAAGGGCGGCTACACCTTC
15	many	TRBJ2-5	-	TRBV15	CATSRDRAEGETQYF	TGTGCCACCAGCAGAGACAGGGCGGAGGGAGAGACCCAGTACTTC
16	-	TRBJ1-4	-	TRBV5-5	CASSQAAGGANEKLFF	TGCGCCAGCAGCCAAGCCGCCGGGGGGGCTAATGAAAAACTGTTTTTT
18	-	TRBJ2-5	TRBD1	TRBV2	CASSEKGTGLRVEETQYF	TGTGCCAGCAGTGAGAAGGGGACAGGGCTACGGGTGGAAGAGACCCAGTACTTC
14	many	TRBJ2-7	-	TRBV6-5	CASSPSGRTNKQYF	TGTGCCAGCAGTCCCTCCGGACGCACGAACAAGCAGTACTTC
14	many	TRBJ2-2	TRBD2	TRBV6-4	CATRREGRGGELFF	TGTGCCACCAGGCGGGAGGGCCGTGGCGGGGAGCTGTTTTTT
14	once	TRBJ2-7	TRBD2	TRBV15	CATSSALTSGEQYF	TGTGCCACCAGCTCCGCCCTGACTAGCGGCGAGCAGTACTTC
16	many	TRBJ2-5	TRBD2	TRBV20-1	CSAGPLTSGSQETQYF	TGCAGTGCGGGGCCCTTGACTAGCGGGAGTCAGGAGACCCAGTACTTC
13	-	TRBJ2-5	TRBD2	TRBV20-1	CSARGTSGETQYF	TGCAGTGCTAGGGGGACTAGTGGGGAGACCCAGTACTTC
15	many	TRBJ1-2	-	TRBV20-1	CSALTLDSANYGYTF	TGCAGTGCTCTCACCTTGGACAGCGCTAACTATGGCTACACCTTC
14	many	TRBJ1-2	-	TRBV30	CASYRRPANYGYTF	TGTGCCTCCTACCGACGGCCAGCTAACTATGGCTACACCTTC
13	many	TRBJ1-6	TRBD1	TRBV7-9	CASSITGDSPLHF	TGTGCCAGCAGCATAACAGGGGATTCACCCCTCCACTTT
15	many	TRBJ2-7	TRBD2	TRBV20-1	CSARSGTSGSYEQYF	TGCAGTGCTAGATCCGGGACTAGCGGCTCCTACGAGCAGTACTTC
14	many	TRBJ2-1	-	TRBV15	CATSRTLDVSEQFF	TGTGCCACCAGCAGGACTTTAGATGTATCTGAGCAGTTCTTC
15	many	TRBJ2-7	TRBD2	TRBV29-1	CSVASGLAGSYEQYF	TGCAGCGTTGCTTCGGGACTAGCGGGATCCTACGAGCAGTACTTC
13	many	TRBJ1-4	-	TRBV18	CASSPGVHEKLFF	TGTGCCAGCTCACCAGGGGTACATGAAAAACTGTTTTTT